This TCR beta chain came from a study of Ad26.COV2.S vaccination and SARS-CoV-2 variants. The study, taken as a whole, reports: Recipients of either vaccine or placebo displayed similar breadth of non-spike TCRs. Total T cell responses were possibly underestimated by TCR breadth and depth analyses. Compared with placebo recipients, vaccine recipients had higher spike-specific TCR breadth.

V was cut by 3 bases and J by 4 bases, with 4 bases left in between. This CDR3 has 12 residues. Per the germline V gene, CDR1 is PRHDT and CDR2 is FYEKMQ (reference sequence). Sequenced by immunoSEQ multiplex PCR; TCRdb stores in-frame clones only, minus some. The sample lists about 330,000 clones; roughly 90% were seen once. Notes on this clone: Antigen specificity is unknown.

Treatment noted: 15 to 20 received Ad26.COV2.S at low or high dose, single or two shots; roughly five received placebo; per-sample allocation not given. Day 63 after the first injection of vaccine or placebo was the sampling time. Donor was an adult aged 18-55 years in Boston. The chain joins TRBV13 to TRBJ1-5; D uncertain. The origin of this receptor is a person aged 18-65 years who received the Ad26.COV2.S COVID-19 vaccine or a placebo. The sequences come from peripheral blood, collected in a trial of Ad26.COV2.S vaccine versus placebo. The CDR3 loop is CASSLPNQPQHF. CDR3 DNA: TGTGCCAGCAGCTTGCCTAATCAGCCCCAGCATTTT.